Following are 28 T cell receptor beta chains from one sample sequenced in a study of T cell clones after liver transplantation. The data were produced by immunoSEQ multiplex PCR, yet TCRdb's version contains in-frame clones alone and is incomplete. The profile shows roughly 20,000 clones, approximately 88% of them singletons. The sequenced sample was CD8+ T cells from blood, obtained before liver transplant. The receptors were sampled from a human donor who received a liver transplant.

The table lists this clone with a count of one. The rearrangement joins TRBV6-6 to TRBJ1-4; no definite D call. V was shortened by 8 bases and J by 8 bases, with 12 bases between the two germline ends. The CDR3 has 12 amino acids. Germline V gene lookup returns CDR1 MNHNY and CDR2 SVGAGI (reference sequence). The CDR3 coding sequence is TGTGCCAGCGCCGAATCTCTCGAAAAACTGTTTTTT. Protein sequence: CASAESLEKLFF.

V gene TRBV2 combines with J gene TRBJ2-7; D possibly uses TRBD1 or TRBD2 (6 bases each). The V end was cut by 2 bases, the J end by 3 bases, with 14 bases between. The CDR3 is 15 residues long. Germline CDR1 SNHLY, CDR2 FYNNEI. The CDR3 is CASSEWAGDFYEQYF. As DNA, the CDR3 is TGTGCCAGCAGTGAATGGGCAGGGGACTTCTACGAGCAGTACTTC.

The chain recombines TRBV7-9 with TRBJ2-7, with D uncertain. V lost 4 bases to trimming and J lost 5 bases, with 6 bases between them. The CDR3 totals 11 residues. CDR1 is SEHNR, CDR2 FQNEAQ, per germline (reference sequence). CDR3: CASSYVDEQYF. The CDR3 bases are TGTGCCAGCAGCTACGTTGACGAGCAGTACTTC.

The chain couples TRBV15 to TRBJ2-4; possible D gene TRBD1, 5 bases. The CDR3 runs 15 residues. CDR1 is LNHNV, CDR2 YYDKDF, per germline (reference sequence). With 8 bases removed from V and 2 bases from J, the gap between germline ends came to 16 bases. CDR3 sequence reads: CATLGQAASKNIQYF. The DNA of the CDR3 is TGTGCCACCCTGGGGCAGGCAGCATCCAAAAACATTCAGTACTTC.

This clone was seen a few times. This rearrangement joins TRBV7-9 to TRBJ1-4; 8 nucleotides match TRBD1. From germline, CDR1 is SEHNR and CDR2 FQNEAQ (reference sequence). The CDR3 is 14 amino acids. Trimming took 4 bases from V and 3 from J; bases not matched to a gene: 1. The CDR3 is CASSSQGANEKLFF. The CDR3, as DNA: TGTGCCAGCAGCTCACAGGGGGCTAATGAAAAACTGTTTTTT.

This chain uses TRBV18 with TRBJ1-5; perhaps TRBD1 as D (5 bases). CDR1 KGHSH and CDR2 LQKENI come from the germline V gene. Trimming took off 6 bases at V and 7 bases at J, with 13 bases between the two ends. The length of the CDR3 is 13 residues. CDR3 sequence (DNA): TGTGCCAGCTCGTCAGGTGGGGGGCAGCCCCAGCATTTT. Translation: CASSSGGGQPQHF. Variable domain in full (rest from reference TRBV18 and TRBJ1-5): NAGVMQNPRHLVRRRGQEARLRCSPMKGHSHVYWYRQLPEEGLKFMVYLQKENIIDESGMPKERFSAEFPKEGPSILRIQQVVRGDSAAYFCASSSGGGQPQHFGDGTRLSIL.

Written as DNA, the CDR3 is TGTGCCAGCAGCGTAGGACGAGCTTCAGTTAACTATGGCTACACCTTC. The encoded protein is CASSVGRASVNYGYTF. The genes are TRBV9 and TRBJ1-2; D not resolved. V dropped 0 bases and J dropped 1 base, with 13 bases sitting between them. Germline V CDR1 and CDR2: SGDLS, YYNGEE. The CDR3 runs to 16 residues.

CDR3 amino acids: CASNPLVLYEQYF. The CDR3, as DNA: TGTGCCAGCAATCCCCTCGTCCTTTACGAGCAGTACTTC. The rearrangement uses TRBV7-9 and TRBJ2-7; no definite D call. The CDR3 loop spans 13 amino acids. V was cut by 7 bases and J by 4 bases, with 14 bases left in between. Germline assignment: CDR1 SEHNR and CDR2 FQNEAQ (reference sequence).

The chain couples TRBV10-2 to TRBJ1-1; D gene unclear. Germline V gene lookup returns CDR1 WSHSY and CDR2 SAAADI. CDR3 length: 14 amino acids. V lost 0 bases and J 5 bases, leaving 10 bases between the germline ends. The CDR3 protein is CASSESRAITEAFF. Here the CDR3 DNA reads TGCGCCAGCAGTGAGTCAAGGGCTATAACTGAAGCTTTCTTT.

The chain has TRBV5-6 and TRBJ2-2, with D possibly matching TRBD1 (5 bases). The CDR3 totals 14 residues. With 2 bases removed from V and 4 bases from J, the gap between germline ends came to 9 bases. CDR1 and CDR2 (germline): SGHDT, YYEEEE. CDR3 loop: CASSFRASTGELFF. The CDR3 bases are TGTGCCAGCAGCTTCAGGGCATCCACCGGGGAGCTGTTTTTT.

A few counts support this clone. This rearrangement joins TRBV15 to TRBJ1-5, with unresolved D. Germline loops: CDR1 LNHNV, CDR2 YYDKDF (reference sequence). Trimming pared 9 bases from V and 7 bases from J, leaving 13 bases between. The length of the CDR3 is 12 residues. CDR3 sequence reads: CATSYSGQPQHF. In nucleotides, the CDR3 is TGTGCCACGAGTTATAGCGGGCAGCCCCAGCATTTT.

This chain joins TRBV7-3 and TRBJ2-1, with no clear D. The V and J ends lost 3 bases and 8 bases respectively, with 14 bases between them. Germline V gene sequence: CDR1 SGHTA, CDR2 FQGTGA. The CDR3 runs to 14 residues. This chain's CDR3 is CASSLNPEWDEQFF. The CDR3 DNA follows: TGTGCCAGCAGCTTGAATCCGGAATGGGATGAGCAGTTCTTC.

This clone was detected only a few times. CDR3 sequence (DNA): TGTGCCAGCAGTGAAAGGGGTGAAGCTTTCTTT. Translated: CASSERGEAFF. This chain joins TRBV2 and TRBJ1-1; TRBD1 might be the D (5 bases). CDR1 is SNHLY, CDR2 FYNNEI, per germline. This CDR3 region has 11 residues. Between the trimmed V and J ends, which lost 2 bases and 7 bases, there was a span of 5 bases.

This clone appeared a single time. This rearrangement joins TRBV7-9 to TRBJ2-1; D is unresolved. The CDR3 runs 14 residues. Germline V gene data show CDR1 as SEHNR and CDR2 as FQNEAQ (reference sequence). Trimming left V 5 bases short and J 10 bases short, with 18 bases between. This CDR3 is CASSIGPPINEQFF. The CDR3 region has the DNA TGTGCCAGCAGCATTGGCCCCCCGATTAACGAGCAGTTCTTC.

V and J are TRBV19 and TRBJ1-5; 8 positions match TRBD1. From germline, CDR1 is LNHDA and CDR2 SQIVND (reference sequence). V gave up 5 bases and J gave up 1 base; unmatched junction bases: 10. This CDR3 is built from 17 residues. Here the CDR3 reads CASSPSTGEYSNQPQHF. CDR3 sequence (DNA): TGTGCCAGTAGTCCCTCGACAGGGGAGTACAGCAATCAGCCCCAGCATTTT.

This chain uses TRBV29-1 with TRBJ1-1, with D tentatively TRBD1 (5 bases). This CDR3 has 12 residues. Per germline, CDR1 SQVTM and CDR2 ANQGSEA. Trimming removed 7 bases at V and 2 bases at J, with 11 bases between. The CDR3 DNA follows: TGCAGCGGGGAAGGGGCTAACACTGAAGCTTTCTTT. It codes for CSGEGANTEAFF.

CDR3: CSVVSGLITDTQYF. The CDR3 region has the DNA TGCAGCGTTGTAAGCGGATTAATCACAGATACGCAGTATTTT. V and J are TRBV29-1 and TRBJ2-3; possible D gene TRBD2, 5 bases. The germline V gene encodes CDR1 SQVTM and CDR2 ANQGSEA. With 4 bases removed from V and 2 bases from J, the gap between germline ends came to 13 bases. The CDR3 has 14 amino acids.

This chain uses TRBV29-1 with TRBJ2-1; D not certain. The CDR3 is 12 residues long. The germline V gene encodes CDR1 SQVTM and CDR2 ANQGSEA. Trimming shortened V by 2 bases and J by 3 bases, and 5 bases separated the two germline ends. CDR3 DNA sequence: TGCAGCGTTGAAAAGGACTACAATGAGCAGTTCTTC. Amino acids: CSVEKDYNEQFF.

The rearrangement uses TRBV4-1 and TRBJ1-4; D might be TRBD1 (5 bases). Germline CDR1 and CDR2: MGHRA and YSYEKL. The V end lost 1 base, the J end lost 0 bases, and 24 bases lay between the germline ends. The CDR3 totals 21 residues. CDR3 sequence: CASSQAYAYDSYIATNEKLFF. CDR3 nucleotide sequence: TGCGCCAGCAGCCAAGCCTACGCTTATGACAGTTACATAGCAACTAATGAAAAACTGTTTTTT.

The chain combines TRBV4-3 with TRBJ1-2, with 9 bases that match TRBD1. The CDR3 totals 16 residues. With V trimmed by 0 bases and J by 6 bases, 8 bases remained unmatched. Germline CDR1 and CDR2: LGHNA and YSLEER. CDR3 loop: CASSQDDATGGDGYTF. CDR3 nucleotide sequence: TGCGCCAGCAGCCAAGATGATGCGACAGGGGGGGATGGCTACACCTTC.

This clone was picked up one time. The chain joins TRBV7-3 to TRBJ2-3, with D unclear. From germline, CDR1 is SGHTA and CDR2 FQGTGA. The ends were cut back, 2 bases at V and 2 bases at J, with 11 bases in the middle. There are 15 residues in the CDR3. CDR3 residues: CASSLGISNTDTQYF. The CDR3 bases are TGTGCCAGCAGCTTAGGGATCTCTAACACAGATACGCAGTATTTT.

This clone was recorded once. The rearrangement uses TRBV7-9 and TRBJ2-5; tentatively, D is TRBD1 or TRBD2 (5 bases each). Per germline, CDR1 SEHNR and CDR2 FQNEAQ (reference sequence). V was cut by 5 bases and J by 4 bases, with 14 bases left in between. The CDR3 totals 14 residues. The DNA of the CDR3 is TGTGCCAGCAGCCCCGGCAGGGAGAGAGAGACCCAGTACTTC. Translating gives CASSPGRERETQYF. Variable domain in full (rest from reference TRBV7-9 and TRBJ2-5): DTGVSQNPRHKITKRGQNVTFRCDPISEHNRLYWYRQTLGQGPEFLTYFQNEAQLEKSRLLSDRFSAERPKGSFSTLEIQRTEQGDSAMYLCASSPGRERETQYFGPGTRLLVL.

As to this clone: A far more abundant clone sits one base away, making this likely a read error. The chain carries TRBV2 and TRBJ2-7; 9 nucleotides align to TRBD1. The CDR3 length is 14 residues. The trim removed 5 bases at V and 1 base at J, leaving 3 bases unmatched. The germline gives CDR1 SNHLY, CDR2 FYNNEI. This CDR3 is CASSSGTGSYEQYF. CDR3 nucleotide sequence: TGTGCCAGCAGTTCCGGGACAGGGTCCTACGAGCAGTACTTC.

The chain is built from TRBV11-2 and TRBJ1-5; D is unresolved. V was cut by 1 base and J by 6 bases, with 7 bases left in between. The length of the CDR3 is 13 residues. CDR1 SGHAT and CDR2 FQNNGV come from the germline V gene. This chain's CDR3 is CASSLGTAQPQHF. Written as DNA, the CDR3 is TGTGCCAGCAGCTTAGGGACGGCTCAGCCCCAGCATTTT.

The J gene is TRBJ2-1, the V gene TRBV11-3, with D possibly TRBD1 on 5 matching bases. Trimming took 1 base from V and 6 from J, leaving 10 bases between them. Per the germline V gene, CDR1 is SGHNT and CDR2 is YENEEA. The CDR3 consists of 14 residues. CDR3 DNA: TGTGCCAGCAGCTTAGGGCAGGGCCGCAATGAGCAGTTCTTC. Its protein product is CASSLGQGRNEQFF.

The rearrangement uses TRBV5-6 and TRBJ1-5; D may be TRBD1 (6 bases). Germline V lookup: CDR1 SGHDT, CDR2 YYEEEE. The CDR3 sequence is 14 residues long. Trimming pared 3 bases from V and 4 bases from J, leaving 11 bases between. The CDR3 loop is CASSSWTDNQPQHF. In DNA, the CDR3 is TGTGCCAGCAGCTCATGGACAGATAATCAGCCCCAGCATTTT.

V gene TRBV19 combines with J gene TRBJ2-1; the match to TRBD2 covers 13 bases. The germline V gene encodes CDR1 LNHDA and CDR2 SQIVND (reference sequence). There are 18 residues in the CDR3. The junction had 6 bases not matched to a gene; V was cut back by 3 bases and J by 1 base. The chain's CDR3 is CASSIILAGGPSYNEQFF. The CDR3 DNA sequence: TGTGCCAGTAGTATTATACTAGCGGGAGGGCCGTCCTACAATGAGCAGTTCTTC.

The chain combines TRBV2 with TRBJ2-6; tentative D call: TRBD2 (5 bases). V lost 5 bases and J 5 bases, leaving 22 bases between the germline ends. The germline gives CDR1 SNHLY, CDR2 FYNNEI. The length of the CDR3 is 18 residues. The CDR3 sequence: CASSFRGYRYKRANVLTF. The CDR3 region has the DNA TGTGCCAGCAGTTTTCGGGGTTACCGATACAAGCGGGCCAACGTCCTGACTTTC. Complete variable domain (other parts from reference TRBV2 and TRBJ2-6): EPEVTQTPSHQVTQMGQEVILRCVPISNHLYFYWYRQILGQKVEFLVSFYNNEISEKSEIFDDQFSVERPDGSNFTLKIRSTKLEDSAMYFCASSFRGYRYKRANVLTFGAGSRLTVL.